What follows are 2 T cell receptor beta chains derived from one specimen sequenced in a study of T cell repertoires in cytomegalovirus infection. A single record per CDR3 protein comes from TCRdb applying MiXCR to the reads. The repertoire holds 200,000 or so distinct CDR3 sequences, 15% to 20% seen once, with approximately 2.9% in the top ten. The sequenced sample consisted of PBMCs. These receptors all come from a human donor in good health (CMV status not recorded). Some clones in this sample may be carry-over from other donors' samples.

This clonotype has a count of ten or more. J is TRBJ2-1 and V is TRBV28, with 9 bases matching TRBD2. This CDR3 is 15 amino acids long. Germline V CDR1 and CDR2: MDHEN, SYDVKM. The V segment lost 1 base and the J segment 5 bases; nucleotides outside the gene matches: 3. CDR3: CASSLFSGSNNEQFF. Here the CDR3 DNA reads TGTGCCAGCAGTTTATTTAGCGGGAGCAACAATGAGCAGTTCTTC.

This clonotype was seen a handful of times. CDR3 amino acids: CASSLGWSGQGMGTQYF. The CDR3 nucleotides are TGTGCCAGCAGTTTAGGGTGGTCGGGACAGGGGATGGGTACGCAGTATTTT. J is TRBJ2-3 and V is TRBV28; TRBD1 agrees at 10 bases. CDR3 length: 17 residues. Germline CDR1 reads MDHEN; CDR2 reads SYDVKM. J gave up 8 bases and V 2 bases, and 13 bases lay outside the gene matches.